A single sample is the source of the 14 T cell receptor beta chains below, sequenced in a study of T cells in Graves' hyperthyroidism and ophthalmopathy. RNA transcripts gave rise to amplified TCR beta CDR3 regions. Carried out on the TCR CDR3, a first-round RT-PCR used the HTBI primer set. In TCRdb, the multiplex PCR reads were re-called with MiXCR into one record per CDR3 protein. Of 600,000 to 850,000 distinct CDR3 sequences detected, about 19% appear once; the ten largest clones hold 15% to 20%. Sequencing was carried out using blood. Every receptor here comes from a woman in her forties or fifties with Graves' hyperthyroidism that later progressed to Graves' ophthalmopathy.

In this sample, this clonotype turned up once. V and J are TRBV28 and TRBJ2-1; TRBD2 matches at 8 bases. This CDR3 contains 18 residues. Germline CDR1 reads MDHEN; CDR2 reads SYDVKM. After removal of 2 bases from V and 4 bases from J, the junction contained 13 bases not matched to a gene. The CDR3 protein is CASSLGGATSGRYNEQFF. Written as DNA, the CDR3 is TGTGCCAGCAGTTTAGGAGGAGCCACTAGCGGAAGATACAATGAGCAGTTCTTC.

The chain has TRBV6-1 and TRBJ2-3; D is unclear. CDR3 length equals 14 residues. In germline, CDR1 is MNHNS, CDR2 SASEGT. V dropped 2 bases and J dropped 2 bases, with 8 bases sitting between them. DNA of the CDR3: TGTGCCAGCAGTGAAATGGCGCTCACAGATACGCAGTATTTT. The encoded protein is CASSEMALTDTQYF.

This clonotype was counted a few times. DNA of the CDR3: TGTGCCAGCAGTTACAGGAGGATGTCGGAGACCCAGTACTTC. Residues: CASSYRRMSETQYF. The V and J genes are TRBV7-8 and TRBJ2-5; the D call may be TRBD1 or TRBD2 (5 bases each). The CDR3 length is 14 residues. CDR1 SGHVS and CDR2 FQNEAQ come from the germline V gene. V gave up 6 bases and J gave up 5 bases, with 16 bases separating them.

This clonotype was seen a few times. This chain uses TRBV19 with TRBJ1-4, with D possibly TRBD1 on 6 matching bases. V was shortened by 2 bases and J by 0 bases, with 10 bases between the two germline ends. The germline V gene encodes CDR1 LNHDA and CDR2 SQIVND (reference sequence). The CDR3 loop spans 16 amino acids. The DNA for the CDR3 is TGTGCCAGTAGTATAATGTGGACAGCAACTAATGAAAAACTGTTTTTT. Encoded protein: CASSIMWTATNEKLFF.

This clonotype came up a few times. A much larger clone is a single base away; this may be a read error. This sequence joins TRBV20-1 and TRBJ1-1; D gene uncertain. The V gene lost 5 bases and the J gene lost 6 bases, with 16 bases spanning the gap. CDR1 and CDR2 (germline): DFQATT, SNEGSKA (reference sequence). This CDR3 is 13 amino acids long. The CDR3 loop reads CSAPTRGYAEAFF. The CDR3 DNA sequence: TGCAGTGCTCCTACACGGGGTTATGCTGAAGCTTTCTTT.

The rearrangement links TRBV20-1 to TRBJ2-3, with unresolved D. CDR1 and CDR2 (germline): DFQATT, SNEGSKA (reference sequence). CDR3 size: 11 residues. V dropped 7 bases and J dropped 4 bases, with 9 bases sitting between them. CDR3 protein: CSVRDADTQYF. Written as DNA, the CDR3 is TGCAGTGTTAGGGATGCAGATACGCAGTATTTT.

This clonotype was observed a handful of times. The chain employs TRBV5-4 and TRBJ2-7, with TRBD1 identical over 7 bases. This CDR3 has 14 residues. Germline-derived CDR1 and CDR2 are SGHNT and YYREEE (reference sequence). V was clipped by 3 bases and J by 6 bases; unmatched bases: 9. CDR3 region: CASSYLGTASEQYF. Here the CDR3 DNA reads TGTGCCAGCAGCTACCTCGGGACAGCAAGCGAGCAGTACTTC.

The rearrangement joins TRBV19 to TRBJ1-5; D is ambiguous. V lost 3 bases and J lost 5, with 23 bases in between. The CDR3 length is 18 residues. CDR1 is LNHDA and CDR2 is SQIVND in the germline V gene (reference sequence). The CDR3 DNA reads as TGTGCCAGTAGTATTTTACCTGGGCGAAGGGCTTTCGATCAGCCCCAGCATTTT. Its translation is CASSILPGRRAFDQPQHF.

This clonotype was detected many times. The CDR3 nucleotides are TGTGCCAGCAGCCAATTTCCTTATGGCTACACCTTC. It yields the protein CASSQFPYGYTF. The chain links TRBV3-1 to TRBJ1-2; D remains unclear. The CDR3 is 12 residues long. Per the germline V gene, CDR1 is LGHDT and CDR2 is YNNKEL (reference sequence). Trimming removed 2 bases from V and 5 bases from J, with 6 bases in between.

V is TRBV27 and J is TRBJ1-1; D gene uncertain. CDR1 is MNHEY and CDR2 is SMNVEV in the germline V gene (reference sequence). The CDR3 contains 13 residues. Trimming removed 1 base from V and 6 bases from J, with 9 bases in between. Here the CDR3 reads CASSLWSTSEAFF. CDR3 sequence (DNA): TGTGCCAGCAGTTTATGGTCGACGTCTGAAGCTTTCTTT.

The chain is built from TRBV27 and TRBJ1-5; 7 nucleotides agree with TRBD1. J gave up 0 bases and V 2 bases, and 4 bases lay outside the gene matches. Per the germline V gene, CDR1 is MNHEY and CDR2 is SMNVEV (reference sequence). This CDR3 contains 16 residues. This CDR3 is CASSLQGQPSNQPQHF. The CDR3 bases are TGTGCCAGCAGTTTACAGGGACAGCCTAGCAATCAGCCCCAGCATTTT.

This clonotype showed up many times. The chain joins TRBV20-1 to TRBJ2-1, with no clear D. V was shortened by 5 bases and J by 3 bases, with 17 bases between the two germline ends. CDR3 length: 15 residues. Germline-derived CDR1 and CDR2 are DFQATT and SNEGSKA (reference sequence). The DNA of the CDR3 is TGCAGTGCTGACTCCGACGGACGGAGCTACAATGAGCAGTTCTTC. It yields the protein CSADSDGRSYNEQFF.

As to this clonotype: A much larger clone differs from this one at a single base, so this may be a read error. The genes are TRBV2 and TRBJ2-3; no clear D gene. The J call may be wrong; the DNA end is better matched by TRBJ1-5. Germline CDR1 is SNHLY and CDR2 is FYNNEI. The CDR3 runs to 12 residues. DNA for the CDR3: TGTGCCAGCAGTGATGCGGCGGGCACGCAGCATTTT. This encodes CASSDAAGTQHF.

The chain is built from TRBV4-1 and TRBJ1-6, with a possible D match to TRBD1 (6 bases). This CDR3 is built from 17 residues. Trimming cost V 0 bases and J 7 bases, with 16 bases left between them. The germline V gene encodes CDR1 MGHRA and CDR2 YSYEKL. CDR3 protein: CASSQDGRDIGNSPLHF. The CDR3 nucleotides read TGCGCCAGCAGCCAAGATGGCAGGGACATAGGAAATTCACCCCTCCACTTT.